One and the same sample provided the 30 T cell receptor beta chains below, sequenced in a study of blood T cell repertoires in COVID-19. The data were produced by immunoSEQ multiplex PCR, yet TCRdb's version contains in-frame clones alone and is incomplete. Of around 130,000 clones listed, 75% to 85% were seen once; the top ten hold about 12%. Sequencing used peripheral blood. These receptor sequences come from a human donor in a cohort sampled during active COVID-19.

The V call is TRBV6-1, the J call TRBJ1-3; D uncertain. The CDR3 covers 15 residues. Germline CDR1 reads MNHNS; CDR2 reads SASEGT. V lost 0 bases to trimming and J lost 2 bases, with 8 bases between them. The CDR3 DNA follows: TGTGCCAGCAGTGAAGCGCGGCAGCCTGGAAACACCATATATTTT. It translates to CASSEARQPGNTIYF.

The V and J genes are TRBV19 and TRBJ1-6, with 8 bases lining up with TRBD1. After removal of 6 bases from V and 10 bases from J, the junction contained 11 bases not matched to a gene. The CDR3 length is 15 residues. The germline V gene has CDR1 LNHDA and CDR2 SQIVND (reference sequence). The CDR3 here is CASSRIQGGASPLHF. The CDR3 coding sequence is TGTGCCAGTAGCCGAATACAGGGGGGCGCATCACCCCTCCACTTT.

The genes are TRBV18 and TRBJ1-5, with 7 bases identical to TRBD1. The CDR3 is 16 amino acids. V shed 5 bases and J 0 bases; nucleotides not matched to a gene: 7. The germline V gene encodes CDR1 KGHSH and CDR2 LQKENI. The CDR3 DNA sequence: TGTGCCAGCTCAAACGGGACAGAACCTAGCAATCAGCCCCAGCATTTT. This gives the protein CASSNGTEPSNQPQHF.

V gene TRBV11-2 combines with J gene TRBJ1-1; D is undetermined. The CDR3 extends over 14 amino acids. Per the germline V gene, CDR1 is SGHAT and CDR2 is FQNNGV. V was clipped by 2 bases and J by 1 base, with 8 bases between them. The CDR3 spells CASSLRVPNTEAFF. As DNA, the CDR3 is TGTGCCAGCAGCTTACGGGTCCCGAACACTGAAGCTTTCTTT.

The V call is TRBV19, the J call TRBJ2-4; possible D gene TRBD1, 5 bases. V was shortened by 1 base and J by 0 bases, with 7 bases between the two germline ends. CDR3 length: 15 residues. CDR1 is LNHDA, CDR2 SQIVND, per germline (reference sequence). CDR3 nucleotides: TGTGCCAGTAGTATAGTGCAGGGAGCCAAAAACATTCAGTACTTC. It specifies CASSIVQGAKNIQYF.

The CDR3 region is CASSLDRVFSGYTF. The CDR3 DNA is TGTGCCAGCAGCTTGGACAGGGTCTTCTCTGGCTACACCTTC. This chain uses TRBV5-4 with TRBJ1-2; TRBD1 might be the D (6 bases). CDR3 length: 14 amino acids. In germline, CDR1 is SGHNT, CDR2 YYREEE (reference sequence). Between the trimmed V and J ends, which lost 0 bases and 7 bases, there was a span of 13 bases. The whole variable domain, filled in from reference TRBV5-4 and TRBJ1-2, reads ETGVTQSPTHLIKTRGQQVTLRCSSQSGHNTVSWYQQALGQGPQFIFQYYREEENGRGNFPPRFSGLQFPNYSSELNVNALELDDSALYLCASSLDRVFSGYTFGSGTRLTVV.

The V gene is TRBV27, the J gene TRBJ2-1; 7 bases map to TRBD1. Trimming cost V 6 bases and J 4 bases; bases outside gene matches: 18. Germline V CDR1 and CDR2: MNHEY, SMNVEV (reference sequence). The CDR3 loop spans 18 amino acids. The CDR3 nucleotides read TGTGCCAGCAGCTTGCTCCCCCCCGGGACAGCGGAGTACAATGAGCAGTTCTTC. It yields the protein CASSLLPPGTAEYNEQFF.

Here the CDR3 reads CASSRGQGETDTQYF. CDR3 coding DNA: TGTGCCAGCTCCCGAGGGCAGGGGGAAACAGATACGCAGTATTTT. The chain carries TRBV18 and TRBJ2-3; 7 nucleotides match TRBD1. Trimming took 6 bases from V and 3 from J; bases not matched to a gene: 9. Germline V gene sequence: CDR1 KGHSH, CDR2 LQKENI. The CDR3 runs to 15 residues.

The gene calls are TRBV7-9 and TRBJ2-7; perhaps TRBD1 as D (5 bases). The CDR3 consists of 15 residues. Trimming stripped 2 bases from V and 4 bases from J, with 15 bases between. Germline V gene sequence: CDR1 SEHNR, CDR2 FQNEAQ (reference sequence). The CDR3 here is CASSLNTGPAYEQYF. The CDR3 DNA reads as TGTGCCAGCAGCTTAAATACAGGACCGGCTTACGAGCAGTACTTC.

The chain combines TRBV19 with TRBJ1-5; D remains unclear. The V end lost 5 bases, the J end lost 0 bases, and 8 bases lay between the germline ends. The CDR3 runs to 14 residues. Per germline, CDR1 LNHDA and CDR2 SQIVND (reference sequence). The CDR3 spells CASSPFGSNQPQHF. The CDR3 DNA reads as TGTGCCAGTAGTCCTTTCGGTAGCAATCAGCCCCAGCATTTT.

There are a few counts of this clone. V gene TRBV5-1 combines with J gene TRBJ2-5, with 9 bases lining up with TRBD2. The length of the CDR3 is 17 residues. Trimming at V came to 5 bases and at J to 4 bases, leaving 15 bases not matched to a gene. Germline V lookup: CDR1 SGHRS, CDR2 YFSETQ. CDR3 nucleotides: TGCGCCAGCAGGCGACAGGCTAGCGGGGTTAAAGGAGAGACCCAGTACTTC. Residues: CASRRQASGVKGETQYF.

The chain uses TRBV10-3 and TRBJ1-6, with D maybe TRBD1 (6 bases). Between the trimmed V and J ends, which lost 0 bases and 10 bases, there was a span of 16 bases. The CDR3 has 16 amino acids. Germline lookup yields CDR1 ENHRY and CDR2 SYGVKD. DNA of the CDR3: TGTGCCATCAGTGAGTCGGGGGGGCGGGGCCCATCACCCCTCCACTTT. Residues: CAISESGGRGPSPLHF.

V gene TRBV19 combines with J gene TRBJ1-2; D remains unclear. Trimming removed 9 bases from V and 5 bases from J, with 19 bases in between. The CDR3 totals 14 residues. Per the germline V gene, CDR1 is LNHDA and CDR2 is SQIVND (reference sequence). CDR3 sequence reads: CASLKGLPGYGYTF. CDR3 DNA: TGTGCCAGCTTAAAAGGACTCCCGGGGTATGGCTACACCTTC.

V gene TRBV27 combines with J gene TRBJ2-7; TRBD2 might be the D (6 bases). Trimming stripped 6 bases from V and 4 bases from J, with 13 bases between. The CDR3 contains 13 residues. CDR1 and CDR2 (germline): MNHEY, SMNVEV (reference sequence). CDR3 nucleotide sequence: TGTGCCAGCAGCCTCGACGGGGGATACGAGCAGTACTTC. It specifies CASSLDGGYEQYF.

This clone occurred once. The chain combines TRBV5-1 with TRBJ1-2, with 8 bases fitting TRBD1. CDR3 length: 13 residues. Germline lookup yields CDR1 SGHRS and CDR2 YFSETQ. V trimming: 6 bases; J trimming: 5 bases; junction bases outside the gene matches: 6. CDR3 protein: CASKGGQVYGYTF. The CDR3 region has the DNA TGCGCCAGCAAAGGGGGACAGGTTTATGGCTACACCTTC.

This chain links TRBV7-8 with TRBJ2-3, with 10 bases lining up with TRBD2. CDR1 and CDR2 (germline): SGHVS, FQNEAQ. The V and J ends lost 6 bases and 8 bases, in that order; junction bases with no gene match: 11. The CDR3 runs to 15 residues. The CDR3 DNA follows: TGTGCCAGCAGAAGGCTAGCGGGGGCAATGGGTACGCAGTATTTT. It is translated as CASRRLAGAMGTQYF.

J is TRBJ1-2 and V is TRBV5-5; weak D call: TRBD1 (6 bases). The CDR3 spans 14 residues. Germline V gene data show CDR1 as SGHKS and CDR2 as YYEKEE (reference sequence). V lost 3 bases and J 8 bases, leaving 17 bases between the germline ends. DNA for the CDR3: TGTGCCAGCAGCTGGGACACGGTCTCCGGCGGCTACACCTTC. This sequence encodes CASSWDTVSGGYTF. The full variable domain, rest sourced from reference TRBV5-5 and TRBJ1-2, is DAGVTQSPTHLIKTRGQQVTLRCSPISGHKSVSWYQQVLGQGPQFIFQYYEKEERGRGNFPDRFSARQFPNYSSELNVNALLLGDSALYLCASSWDTVSGGYTFGSGTRLTVV.

Only one count was recorded for this clone. The DNA of the CDR3 is TGTGCCAGCAAGGGGCCTGCGAACACCGGGGAGCTGTTTTTT. Protein sequence: CASKGPANTGELFF. The rearrangement uses TRBV3-1 (or the pseudogene TRBV3-2) and TRBJ2-2, with D perhaps TRBD1 (5 bases). Germline values: CDR1 LGHDT, CDR2 YNNKEL (reference sequence). The CDR3 spans 14 residues. Trimming cost V 7 bases and J 0 bases, with 9 bases left between them.

The V and J genes are TRBV4-2 and TRBJ2-1, with TRBD2 identical over 9 bases. This CDR3 is 15 amino acids long. The V gene end was trimmed by 1 base and the J gene end by 2 bases; junction bases not matched to a gene: 0. Germline V gene lookup returns CDR1 LGHNA and CDR2 YNFKEQ. This CDR3 is CASSQGTSAYNEQFF. For the CDR3, the DNA is TGTGCCAGCAGCCAAGGGACTAGCGCCTACAATGAGCAGTTCTTC.

V usage is TRBV11-3 and J usage is TRBJ1-1; D call uncertain. Looked up from germline, CDR1 is SGHNT and CDR2 is YENEEA. Trimming cost V 2 bases and J 2 bases, with 6 bases left between them. CDR3 length equals 13 residues. The CDR3 region has the DNA TGTGCCAGCAGCTTAAGACTAAACACTGAAGCTTTCTTT. Residues: CASSLRLNTEAFF.

This clone was counted a few times. V gene TRBV28 combines with J gene TRBJ1-1; 8 nucleotides align to TRBD1. This CDR3 region has 14 residues. Trimming took 0 bases from V and 5 from J; bases not matched to a gene: 2. CDR1 and CDR2 (germline): MDHEN, SYDVKM. The CDR3 DNA reads as TGTGCCAGCAGTTTATGGGACAGGGCTACTGAAGCTTTCTTT. The encoded protein is CASSLWDRATEAFF.

The CDR3 nucleotides are TGTGCTAGTGGGGCGGGGGGCTACGAGCAGTACTTC. It is translated as CASGAGGYEQYF. The rearrangement joins TRBV12-5 to TRBJ2-7, with 8 bases matching TRBD2. CDR1 is LGHNT and CDR2 is FRNRAP in the germline V gene. There are 12 residues in the CDR3. The V segment lost 6 bases and the J segment 3 bases; nucleotides outside the gene matches: 1.

The J gene is TRBJ2-1, the V gene TRBV2; 9 bases are a match to TRBD2. This CDR3 spans 15 amino acids. Trimming at V came to 7 bases and at J to 6 bases, leaving 10 bases not matched to a gene. CDR1 is SNHLY, CDR2 FYNNEI, per germline. Written as DNA, the CDR3 is TGTGCCAGCATCCCCTTAGCGGGGGCGAGCAATGAGCAGTTCTTC. It yields the protein CASIPLAGASNEQFF.

V and J are TRBV28 and TRBJ2-2; TRBD1 might be the D (5 bases). Deletions cut 4 bases from V and 1 base from J, with 19 bases between. CDR3 size: 18 residues. Germline-derived CDR1 and CDR2 are MDHEN and SYDVKM. For the CDR3, the DNA is TGTGCCAGCAGTTCCCCCTCAAACAGGTTCTTGAACACCGGGGAGCTGTTTTTT. Protein sequence: CASSSPSNRFLNTGELFF.

J is TRBJ2-7 and V is TRBV6-2 or TRBV6-3, with D possibly TRBD1 on 5 matching bases. Per the germline V gene, CDR1 is MNHEY and CDR2 is SVGEGT. Trimming stripped 2 bases from V and 0 bases from J, with 8 bases between. The CDR3 is 14 amino acids. The CDR3 sequence is CASSYGARSYEQYF. In DNA, the CDR3 is TGTGCCAGCAGTTACGGGGCTCGCTCCTACGAGCAGTACTTC.

This sequence joins TRBV6-5 and TRBJ1-5, with 8 positions matching TRBD1. Germline CDR1 is MNHEY and CDR2 is SVGAGI. The CDR3 consists of 15 residues. With 0 bases clipped from V and 7 bases from J, the junction kept 5 bases outside the gene matches. CDR3 sequence reads: CASSYSYTGGQPQHF. The CDR3 nucleotides are TGTGCCAGCAGTTACTCGTACACAGGGGGGCAGCCCCAGCATTTT.

The rearrangement uses TRBV12-5 and TRBJ1-5, with 8 bases matching TRBD1. With 1 base clipped from V and 6 bases from J, the junction kept 5 bases outside the gene matches. This CDR3 region has 15 residues. Germline loops: CDR1 LGHNT, CDR2 FRNRAP. The CDR3, as DNA: TGTGCTAGTGGTTTGGCACAGGGGGTAGGTCAGCCCCAGCATTTT. Its translation: CASGLAQGVGQPQHF.

This clone was observed a few times. V and J are TRBV5-6 and TRBJ2-1; tentatively, D is TRBD2 (6 bases). Germline CDR1 is SGHDT and CDR2 is YYEEEE. The V end was cut by 0 bases, the J end by 1 base, with 8 bases between. The CDR3 loop spans 15 amino acids. CDR3 sequence (DNA): TGTGCCAGCAGCTTGGGGGGGGAGTCCTACAATGAGCAGTTCTTC. Protein product: CASSLGGESYNEQFF.

This clone ranks as medium-sized. The chain recombines TRBV5-6 with TRBJ2-7; 9 bases agree with TRBD2. The CDR3 is made up of 16 amino acids. Germline-derived CDR1 and CDR2 are SGHDT and YYEEEE. Trimming took 3 bases from V and 0 from J; bases not matched to a gene: 7. In DNA, the CDR3 is TGTGCCAGCAGCTCGCACCTAGCGGGGATCTCCTACGAGCAGTACTTC. Translated: CASSSHLAGISYEQYF.

The rearrangement joins TRBV11-2 to TRBJ1-1, with D unresolved. This CDR3 contains 14 residues. The germline V gene encodes CDR1 SGHAT and CDR2 FQNNGV. Trimming took off 1 base at V and 0 bases at J, with 6 bases between the two ends. The CDR3 DNA follows: TGTGCCAGCAGCTTAGTCAGTCTGAACACTGAAGCTTTCTTT. As protein: CASSLVSLNTEAFF.